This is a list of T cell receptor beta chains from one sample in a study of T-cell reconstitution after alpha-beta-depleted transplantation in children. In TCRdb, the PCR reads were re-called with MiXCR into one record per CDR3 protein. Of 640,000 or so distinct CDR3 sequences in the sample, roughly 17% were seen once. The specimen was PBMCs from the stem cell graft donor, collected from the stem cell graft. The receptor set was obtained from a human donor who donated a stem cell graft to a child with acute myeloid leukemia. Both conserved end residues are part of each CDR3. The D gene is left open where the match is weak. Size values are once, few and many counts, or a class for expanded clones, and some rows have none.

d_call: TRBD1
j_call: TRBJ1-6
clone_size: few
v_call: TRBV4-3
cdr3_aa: CASSQDRGSYNSPLHF
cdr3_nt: TGCGCCAGCAGCCAGGACAGGGGGTCGTATAATTCACCCCTCCACTTT

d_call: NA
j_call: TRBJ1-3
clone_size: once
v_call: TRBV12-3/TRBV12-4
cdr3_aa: CASSLIGRPVRSSGNTIYF
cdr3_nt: TGTGCCAGCAGTTTAATAGGCAGACCAGTTAGGAGCTCTGGAAACACCATATATTTT

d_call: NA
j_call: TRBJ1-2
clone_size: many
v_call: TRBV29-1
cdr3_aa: CSVGGLYGYTF
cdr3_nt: TGCAGCGTTGGGGGACTCTATGGCTACACCTTC

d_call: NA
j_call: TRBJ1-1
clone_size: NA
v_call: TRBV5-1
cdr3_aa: CASSLTGSTMGTEAFF
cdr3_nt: TGCGCCAGCAGCTTGACAGGGTCGACGATGGGCACTGAAGCTTTCTTT

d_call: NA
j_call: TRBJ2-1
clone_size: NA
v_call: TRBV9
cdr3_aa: CASSVYDNEQFF
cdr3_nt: TGTGCCAGCAGCGTATATGACAATGAGCAGTTCTTC

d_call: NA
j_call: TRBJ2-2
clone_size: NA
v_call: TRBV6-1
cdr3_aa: CASTRGAPGTGQLFF
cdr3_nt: TGTGCCAGCACGAGGGGGGCGCCGGGCACCGGGCAGCTGTTTTTT

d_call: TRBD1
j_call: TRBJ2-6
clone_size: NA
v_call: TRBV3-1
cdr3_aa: CASSPIGTGGSGANVLTF
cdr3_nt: TGTGCCAGCAGCCCAATAGGGACAGGGGGCTCTGGGGCCAACGTCCTGACTTTC

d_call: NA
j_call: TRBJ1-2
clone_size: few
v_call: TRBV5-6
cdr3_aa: CASSLRGMNGYTF
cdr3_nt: TGTGCCAGCAGCTTGAGGGGAATGAACGGCTACACCTTC

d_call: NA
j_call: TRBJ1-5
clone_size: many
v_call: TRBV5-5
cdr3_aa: CASSQTDSNQPQHF
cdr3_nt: TGTGCCAGCAGCCAGACAGATAGCAATCAGCCCCAGCATTTT

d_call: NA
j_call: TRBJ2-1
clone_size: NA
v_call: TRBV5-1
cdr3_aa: CASSLRSGYEQFF
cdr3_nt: TGCGCCAGCAGCTTGCGGTCGGGCTATGAGCAGTTCTTC

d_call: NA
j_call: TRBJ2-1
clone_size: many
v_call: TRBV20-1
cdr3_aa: CSASGAEYNEQFF
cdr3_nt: TGCAGTGCTAGCGGGGCAGAATACAATGAGCAGTTCTTC

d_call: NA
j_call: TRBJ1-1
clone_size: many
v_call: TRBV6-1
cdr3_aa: CASTDTGLNTEAFF
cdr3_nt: TGTGCCAGCACCGATACAGGGTTGAACACTGAAGCTTTCTTT

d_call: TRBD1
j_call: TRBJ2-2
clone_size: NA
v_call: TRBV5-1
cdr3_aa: CASSSTGRNTGELFF
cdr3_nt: TGCGCCAGCAGCTCGACAGGGCGGAACACCGGGGAGCTGTTTTTT

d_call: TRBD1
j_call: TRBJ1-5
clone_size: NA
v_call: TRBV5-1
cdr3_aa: CASSLDRGDQPQHF
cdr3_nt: TGCGCCAGCAGCTTGGACAGGGGCGATCAGCCCCAGCATTTT

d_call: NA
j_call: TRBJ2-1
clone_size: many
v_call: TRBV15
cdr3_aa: CATSRVLRGARANEQFF
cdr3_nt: TGTGCCACCAGCAGGGTACTTAGGGGGGCGAGGGCCAATGAGCAGTTCTTC

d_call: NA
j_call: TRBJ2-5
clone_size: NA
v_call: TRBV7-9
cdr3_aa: CASSPETEILRETQYF
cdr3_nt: TGTGCCAGCAGCCCAGAGACGGAGATCCTTCGGGAGACCCAGTACTTC

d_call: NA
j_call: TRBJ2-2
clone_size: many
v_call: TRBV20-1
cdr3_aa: CSASGLDNAGELFF
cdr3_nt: TGCAGTGCTAGTGGTCTAGATAACGCCGGGGAGCTGTTTTTT

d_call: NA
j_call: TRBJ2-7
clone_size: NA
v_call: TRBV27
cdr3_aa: CASSPRPGPGEQYF
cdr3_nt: TGTGCCAGCAGTCCTCGGCCGGGGCCCGGCGAGCAGTACTTC

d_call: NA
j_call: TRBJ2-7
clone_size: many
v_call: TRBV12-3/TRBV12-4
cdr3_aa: CASSRGGTSEQYF
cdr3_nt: TGTGCCAGCAGTAGGGGGGGGACGAGCGAGCAGTACTTC

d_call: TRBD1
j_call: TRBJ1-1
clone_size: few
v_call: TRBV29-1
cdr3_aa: CSVLEEGRGWGVNTEAFF
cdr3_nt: TGCAGCGTTCTCGAGGAGGGCAGGGGGTGGGGTGTGAACACTGAAGCTTTCTTT

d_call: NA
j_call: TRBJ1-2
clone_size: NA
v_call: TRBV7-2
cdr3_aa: CASSLAEIYGYTF
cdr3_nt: TGTGCCAGCAGCTTAGCGGAGATCTATGGCTACACCTTC

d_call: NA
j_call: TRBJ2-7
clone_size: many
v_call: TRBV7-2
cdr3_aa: CASSFGISYEQYF
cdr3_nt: TGTGCCAGCAGCTTTGGGATCTCCTACGAGCAGTACTTC

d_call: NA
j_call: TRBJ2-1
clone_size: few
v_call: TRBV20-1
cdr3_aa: CSARDWDSLGEQFF
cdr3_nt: TGCAGTGCTAGAGATTGGGATTCTTTGGGGGAGCAGTTCTTC

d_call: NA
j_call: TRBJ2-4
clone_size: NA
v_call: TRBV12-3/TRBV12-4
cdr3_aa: CASSSLVVRRGIQYF
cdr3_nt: TGTGCCAGCAGTTCTCTGGTGGTCCGGCGGGGAATTCAGTACTTC

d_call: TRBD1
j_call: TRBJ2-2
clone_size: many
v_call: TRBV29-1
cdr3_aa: CSVGTGANTGELFF
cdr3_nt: TGCAGCGTGGGGACAGGGGCTAACACCGGGGAGCTGTTTTTT

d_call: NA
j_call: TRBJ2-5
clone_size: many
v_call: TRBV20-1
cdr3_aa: CSARKSGEETQYF
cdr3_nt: TGCAGTGCTAGGAAATCGGGGGAAGAGACCCAGTACTTC

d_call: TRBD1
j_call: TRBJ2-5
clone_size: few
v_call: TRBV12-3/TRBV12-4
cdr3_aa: CASSKDRATLAQYF
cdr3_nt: TGTGCCAGCAGCAAGGACAGGGCCACTCTGGCCCAGTACTTC

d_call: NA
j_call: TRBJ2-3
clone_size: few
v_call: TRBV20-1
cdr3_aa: CSGVTRPDTQYF
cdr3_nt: TGCAGTGGGGTGACTAGACCAGATACGCAGTATTTT

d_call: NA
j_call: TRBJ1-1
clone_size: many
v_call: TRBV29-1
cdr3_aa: CTTMRGPTNTEAFF
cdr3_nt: TGCACCACTATGAGGGGCCCCACGAACACTGAAGCTTTCTTT

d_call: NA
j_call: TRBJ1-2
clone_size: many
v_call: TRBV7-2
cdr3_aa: CASSSPRANYGYTF
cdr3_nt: TGTGCCAGCAGCTCTCCTAGGGCTAACTATGGCTACACCTTC

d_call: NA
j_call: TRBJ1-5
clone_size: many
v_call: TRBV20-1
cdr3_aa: CSARAAKDSYF
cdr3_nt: TGCAGTGCTAGAGCGGCTAAGGACAGTTATTTT

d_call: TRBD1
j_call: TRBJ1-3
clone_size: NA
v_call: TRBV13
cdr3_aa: CASSSTGSGNTIYF
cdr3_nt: TGTGCCAGCAGCTCGACAGGGAGCGGAAACACCATATATTTT

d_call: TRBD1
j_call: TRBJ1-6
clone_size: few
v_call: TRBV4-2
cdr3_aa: CASSRGQGAFYSYNSPLHF
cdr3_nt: TGTGCCAGCAGCCGCGGACAGGGCGCCTTTTACTCCTATAATTCACCCCTCCACTTT

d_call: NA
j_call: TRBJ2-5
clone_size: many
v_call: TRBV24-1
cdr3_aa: CATSRGVETQYF
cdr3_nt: TGTGCCACCAGCAGGGGCGTAGAGACCCAGTACTTC

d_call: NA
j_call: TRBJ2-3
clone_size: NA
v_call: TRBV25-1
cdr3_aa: CASSVPGPDTDTQYF
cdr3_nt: TGTGCCAGCAGTGTCCCAGGGCCCGACACAGATACGCAGTATTTT

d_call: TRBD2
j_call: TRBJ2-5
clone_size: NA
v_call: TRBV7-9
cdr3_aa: CASSFGLAGTNQETQYF
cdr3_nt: TGTGCCAGCAGCTTTGGACTAGCGGGAACCAACCAAGAGACCCAGTACTTC

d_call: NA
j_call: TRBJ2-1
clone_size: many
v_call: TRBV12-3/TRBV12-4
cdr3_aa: CASSAGGRNEQFF
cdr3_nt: TGTGCCAGCAGTGCAGGGGGGCGTAATGAGCAGTTCTTC

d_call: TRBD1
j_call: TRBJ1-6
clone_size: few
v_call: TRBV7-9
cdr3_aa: CASSSGQGIGSPLHF
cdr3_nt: TGTGCCAGCAGTTCGGGACAGGGGATTGGGTCACCCCTCCACTTT

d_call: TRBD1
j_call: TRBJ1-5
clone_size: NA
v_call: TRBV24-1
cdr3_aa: CATSLGQGNQPQHF
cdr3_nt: TGTGCCACCAGCCTCGGACAGGGGAATCAGCCCCAGCATTTT

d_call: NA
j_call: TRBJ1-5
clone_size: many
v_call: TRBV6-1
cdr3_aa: CASNGPGERQPQHF
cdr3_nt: TGTGCCAGCAACGGGCCAGGGGAGCGACAGCCCCAGCATTTT

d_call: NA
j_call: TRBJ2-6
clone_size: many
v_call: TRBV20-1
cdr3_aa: CSAIRQGAGANVLTF
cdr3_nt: TGCAGTGCTATAAGGCAGGGAGCTGGGGCCAACGTCCTGACTTTC

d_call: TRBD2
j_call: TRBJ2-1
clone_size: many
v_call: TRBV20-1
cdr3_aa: CSAEGRGDNNEQFF
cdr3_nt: TGCAGTGCCGAGGGGCGGGGGGATAACAATGAGCAGTTCTTC

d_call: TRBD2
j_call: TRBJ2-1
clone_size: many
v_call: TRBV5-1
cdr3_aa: CASSSTSGSYNEQFF
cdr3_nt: TGCGCCAGCAGCTCGACTAGCGGATCCTACAATGAGCAGTTCTTC

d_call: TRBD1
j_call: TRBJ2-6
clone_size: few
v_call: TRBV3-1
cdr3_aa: CASRKDRGLTGANVLTF
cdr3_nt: TGTGCCAGCAGGAAAGACAGGGGGCTTACCGGGGCCAACGTCCTGACTTTC

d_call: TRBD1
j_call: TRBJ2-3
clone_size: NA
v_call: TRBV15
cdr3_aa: CATRALKGGRTDTQYF
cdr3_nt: TGTGCCACCAGGGCCTTAAAAGGGGGCAGAACAGATACGCAGTATTTT

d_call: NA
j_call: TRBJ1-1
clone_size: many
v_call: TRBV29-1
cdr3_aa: CSVERFEAGGTEAFF
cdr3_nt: TGCAGCGTTGAAAGGTTCGAAGCGGGGGGCACTGAAGCTTTCTTT

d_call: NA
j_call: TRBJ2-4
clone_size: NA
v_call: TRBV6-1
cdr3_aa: CASSEEIAKNIQYF
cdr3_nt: TGTGCCAGCAGTGAGGAAATAGCCAAAAACATTCAGTACTTC

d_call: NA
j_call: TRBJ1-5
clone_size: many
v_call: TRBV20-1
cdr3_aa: CSARDSGSQRAQHF
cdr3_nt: TGCAGTGCTAGAGATTCTGGGTCGCAGAGGGCCCAGCATTTT

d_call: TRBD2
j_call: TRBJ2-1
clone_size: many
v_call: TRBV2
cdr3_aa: CASSERGDVYNEQFF
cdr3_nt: TGTGCCAGCAGCGAACGGGGGGACGTATACAATGAGCAGTTCTTC

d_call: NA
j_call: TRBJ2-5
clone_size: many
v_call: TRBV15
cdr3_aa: CATSRDRGGETQYF
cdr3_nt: TGTGCCACCAGCAGAGACCGCGGTGGGGAGACCCAGTACTTC

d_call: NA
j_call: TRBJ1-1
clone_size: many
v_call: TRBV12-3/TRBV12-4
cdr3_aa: CASSLRGPNTEAFF
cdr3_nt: TGTGCCAGCAGTTTGCGGGGACCGAACACTGAAGCTTTCTTT

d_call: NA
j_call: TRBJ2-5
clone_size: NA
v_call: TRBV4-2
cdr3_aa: CASSQDLGVGPLRTQYF
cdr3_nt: TGTGCCAGCAGCCAAGATCTAGGGGTCGGACCCCTGCGGACCCAGTACTTC

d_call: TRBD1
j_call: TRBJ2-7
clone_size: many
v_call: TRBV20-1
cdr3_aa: CSARGPGQGRSYEQYF
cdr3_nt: TGCAGTGCTAGAGGCCCCGGACAGGGACGATCCTACGAGCAGTACTTC

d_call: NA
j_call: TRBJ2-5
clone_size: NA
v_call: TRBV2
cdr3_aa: CASSEARTAPETQYF
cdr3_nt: TGTGCCAGCAGTGAAGCGCGAACAGCTCCAGAGACCCAGTACTTC

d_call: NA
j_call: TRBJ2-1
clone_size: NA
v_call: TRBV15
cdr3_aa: CATSRVGSSYNEQFF
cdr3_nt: TGTGCCACCAGCAGAGTGGGGAGCTCCTACAATGAGCAGTTCTTC

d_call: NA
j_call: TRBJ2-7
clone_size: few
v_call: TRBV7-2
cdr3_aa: CASSARQPYEQYF
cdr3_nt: TGTGCCAGCAGCGCCAGGCAGCCCTACGAGCAGTACTTC

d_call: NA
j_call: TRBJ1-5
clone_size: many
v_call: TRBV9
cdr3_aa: CASSVAGDQPQHF
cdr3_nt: TGTGCCAGCAGCGTAGCTGGGGATCAGCCCCAGCATTTT